Ten or more counts support the clone carrying this T cell receptor beta chain. Antigen unknown. CDR1 MNHEY and CDR2 SVGEGT come from the germline V gene. The CDR3 spans 18 residues. Between the trimmed V and J ends, which lost 2 bases and 3 bases, there was a span of 19 bases. TCR beta CDR3 regions were amplified from RNA transcripts. With the HTBI primer set, the TCR CDR3 went through a first round of RT-PCR. TCRdb reprocessed the multiplex PCR reads via MiXCR and lists one record per CDR3 protein. The sample includes more than 500,000 distinct CDR3 sequences, approximately 15% of them seen just once. This sample was included in a study of T cells in Graves' hyperthyroidism and ophthalmopathy. Study results and caveats: Blood also showed most of the thyroid clonotypes that were expanded above 0.001.

The V gene is TRBV6-2 or TRBV6-3, the J gene TRBJ2-2, with D possibly being TRBD1 or TRBD2 (5 bases each). The clonotype comes from a woman aged 40-49 years with Graves' ophthalmopathy. Sequencing was carried out using blood. The CDR3 bases are TGTGCCAGCAGTTACAAGGCTCCGGGACGACCGGACACCGGGGAGCTGTTTTTT. It encodes CASSYKAPGRPDTGELFF.